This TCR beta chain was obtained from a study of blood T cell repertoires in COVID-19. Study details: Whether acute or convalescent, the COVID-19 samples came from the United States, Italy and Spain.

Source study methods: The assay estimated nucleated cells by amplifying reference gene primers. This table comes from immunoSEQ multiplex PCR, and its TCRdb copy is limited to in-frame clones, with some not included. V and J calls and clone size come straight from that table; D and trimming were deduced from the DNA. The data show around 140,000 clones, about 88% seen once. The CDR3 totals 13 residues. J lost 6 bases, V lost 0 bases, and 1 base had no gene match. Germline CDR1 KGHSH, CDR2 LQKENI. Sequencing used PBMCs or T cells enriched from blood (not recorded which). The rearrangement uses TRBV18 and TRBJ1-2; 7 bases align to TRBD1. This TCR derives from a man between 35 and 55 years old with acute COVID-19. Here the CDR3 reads CASSPPGTDGYTF. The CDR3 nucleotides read TGTGCCAGCTCACCACCGGGGACAGATGGCTACACCTTC.